Presented here are 15 T cell receptor beta chains from one specimen sequenced in a study of glioma-infiltrating T cells. The iRepertoire nested amplicon-rescue multiplex PCR amplified TCR alpha and beta CDR3s from RNA. TCRdb analysed the multiplex PCR reads with MiXCR anew, one entry per CDR3 protein. Found here are approximately 190,000 distinct CDR3 sequences, roughly a third of them singletons; the top ten hold about 19%. The specimen was glioma tissue, nonneoplastic brain tissue, or PBMCs (not recorded which). These receptors were collected from a human donor with low-grade glioma or glioblastoma, undergoing nonglioma brain surgery, or in good health (not recorded which).

V and J are TRBV5-1 and TRBJ1-2; 7 bases match TRBD1. V was pared by 4 bases and J by 0 bases, with 6 bases of the junction left unmatched. The CDR3 is 15 residues long. CDR1 is SGHRS, CDR2 YFSETQ, per germline. CDR3 coding DNA: TGCGCCAGCAGCCCCTGGGACAGAGCTAACTATGGCTACACCTTC. Translation: CASSPWDRANYGYTF.

This clonotype has a count of ten or more. This chain links TRBV6-2 or TRBV6-3 with TRBJ1-2; D might be TRBD1 (5 bases). The CDR3 runs to 17 residues. The V gene's germline CDR1 is MNHEY and CDR2 SVGEGT. V shed 3 bases and J shed 1 base, with 18 bases lying between them. The CDR3 DNA is TGTGCCAGCAGTTATCATCGGGACCGGGACCTTAACTATGGCTACACCTTC. Encoded protein: CASSYHRDRDLNYGYTF.

This clonotype was detected a few times. This chain links TRBV19 with TRBJ2-1; D assignment may be TRBD1 or TRBD2 (5 bases each). The V end was cut by 4 bases, the J end by 0 bases, with 25 bases between. Germline V gene data show CDR1 as LNHDA and CDR2 as SQIVND (reference sequence). This CDR3 has 20 residues. As DNA, the CDR3 is TGTGCCAGTAGTACTCCCCGGGACCTAAATATTTGGAGCTCCTACAATGAGCAGTTCTTC. Encoded protein: CASSTPRDLNIWSSYNEQFF.

In its sample, this clonotype was seen many times. This chain uses TRBV7-3 with TRBJ2-6; TRBD1 aligns across 9 bases. Germline CDR1 is SGHTA and CDR2 is FQGTGA. J lost 0 bases, V lost 4 bases, and 4 bases had no gene match. This CDR3 is built from 17 residues. As DNA, the CDR3 is TGTGCCAGCAGCTCTGGGACAGGGAGCTCTGGGGCCAACGTCCTGACTTTC. Translating gives CASSSGTGSSGANVLTF.

With regard to this clonotype: A much larger clone differs by one base, so this may be a read error. The chain carries TRBV10-3 and TRBJ1-4; unclear D gene. This CDR3 contains 11 residues. Germline V gives CDR1 ENHRY, CDR2 SYGVKD. V was shortened by 11 bases and J by 6 bases, with 10 bases between the two germline ends. DNA for the CDR3: TGTGCCCCCCTTGAGGATGAAAAACTGTTTTTT. Translating gives CAPLEDEKLFF.

This clonotype showed up just once. The junction shows a germline mismatch at one end, possibly a read error. This chain links TRBV20-1 with TRBJ1-1; D is unresolved. The CDR3 has 14 residues. Per germline, CDR1 DFQATT and CDR2 SNEGSKA (reference sequence). CDR3 protein: CSAIRGPTNTEAFF. The CDR3, as DNA: TGCAGCGCTATCCGAGGGCCAACGAACACTGAAGCTTTCTTT.

This clonotype was observed a few times. The chain links TRBV3-1 to TRBJ2-3; 11 nucleotides align to TRBD2. CDR3 length: 16 residues. Germline V gene sequence: CDR1 LGHDT, CDR2 YNNKEL (reference sequence). V gave up 1 base and J gave up 6 bases; unmatched junction bases: 6. The CDR3 nucleotides read TGTGCCAGCAGCCAAGGACTAGCGGGGAGTGGGGATACGCAGTATTTT. Amino acids: CASSQGLAGSGDTQYF.

In this sample, this clonotype turned up many times. The rearrangement links TRBV27 to TRBJ1-4; D may be TRBD1 (6 bases). This CDR3 spans 15 amino acids. Between the trimmed V and J ends, which lost 4 bases and 10 bases, there was a span of 19 bases. The V gene's germline CDR1 is MNHEY and CDR2 SMNVEV (reference sequence). The CDR3 reads CASSSISQGFGKLFF. The CDR3 nucleotides read TGTGCCAGCAGTTCGATCTCGCAGGGGTTTGGAAAACTGTTTTTT.

This clonotype appeared many times. The gene calls are TRBV7-2 and TRBJ2-1; the match to TRBD2 covers 12 bases. The CDR3 spans 15 residues. The V gene's germline CDR1 is SGHTA and CDR2 FQGNSA. V lost 2 bases, J lost 9 bases, and 5 bases stayed unmatched. The CDR3, as DNA: TGTGCCAGCAGCTTACTAGCGGGAGGGCAGACTGAGCAGTTCTTC. It encodes CASSLLAGGQTEQFF.

This clonotype was observed at least ten times. This chain links TRBV7-2 with TRBJ1-1; 7 nucleotides agree with TRBD1. V lost 1 base, J lost 4 bases, and 9 bases stayed unmatched. The CDR3 loop spans 16 amino acids. The V gene's germline CDR1 is SGHTA and CDR2 FQGNSA. CDR3 DNA: TGTGCCAGCAGCTTAGACCAGGGGGGGGGGATCACTGAAGCTTTCTTT. It yields the protein CASSLDQGGGITEAFF.

This clonotype has a count of ten or more. The chain links TRBV7-9 to TRBJ2-1, with 9 bases lining up with TRBD2. Germline V gene sequence: CDR1 SEHNR, CDR2 FQNEAQ (reference sequence). V gave up 6 bases and J gave up 4 bases; unmatched junction bases: 10. This CDR3 spans 16 amino acids. CDR3 region: CASSLRTSGLYNEQFF. DNA for the CDR3: TGTGCCAGCAGTTTAAGAACTAGCGGGCTTTACAATGAGCAGTTCTTC.

This clonotype was seen ten or more times. DNA for the CDR3: TGCAGTGCTAGCCCAGGGCAATTCCAAGAGACCCAGTACTTC. This translates into CSASPGQFQETQYF. The rearrangement links TRBV20-1 to TRBJ2-5, with TRBD1 as a possible D gene (5 bases). Germline V gene sequence: CDR1 DFQATT, CDR2 SNEGSKA (reference sequence). CDR3 length: 14 amino acids. With 3 bases removed from V and 1 base from J, the gap between germline ends came to 12 bases.

This clonotype showed up just a few times. The V call is TRBV4-3, the J call TRBJ2-2; 7 bases match TRBD2. The V gene's germline CDR1 is LGHNA and CDR2 YSLEER. The CDR3 spans 17 residues. V lost 0 bases and J lost 6; bases outside the gene matches: 10. CDR3 nucleotide sequence: TGCGCCAGCAGCCAAGATACCAATCGGGGGGACGCCGGGGAGCTGTTTTTT. Translated, it gives CASSQDTNRGDAGELFF.

The chain combines TRBV19 with TRBJ2-3; perhaps TRBD2 as D (6 bases). V lost 7 bases to trimming and J lost 5 bases, with 19 bases between them. This CDR3 spans 15 amino acids. CDR1 is LNHDA, CDR2 SQIVND, per germline (reference sequence). The CDR3 DNA is TGTGCCAGTACCGATGGGACTCCGCGGGAAGATACGCAGTATTTT. Protein: CASTDGTPREDTQYF.

In its sample, this clonotype was seen many times. The rearrangement uses TRBV6-6 and TRBJ2-1, with 8 bases fitting TRBD1. Losses at the gene ends were 2 bases for V and 8 bases for J; bases not matched to a gene: 5. Germline loops: CDR1 MNHNY, CDR2 SVGAGI (reference sequence). The CDR3 extends over 14 amino acids. The CDR3 sequence is CASSYRQGFYEQFF. CDR3 coding DNA: TGTGCCAGCAGTTACCGACAGGGGTTCTATGAGCAGTTCTTC.